The present entry profiles one T cell receptor beta chain with its context. The CDR3 has 15 amino acids. V was shortened by 0 bases and J by 1 base, with 13 bases between the two germline ends. Germline CDR1 reads DFQATT; CDR2 reads SNEGSKA (reference sequence). This record belongs to a study of blood T cells in healthy people across ages. With a J-beta primer mix and a sample-barcoded 5' primer, a second PCR ran about 7 to 12 cycles. TCRdb reprocessed the 5' RACE reads via MiXCR and lists one record per CDR3 protein. The sample includes about 1,800,000 distinct CDR3 sequences, roughly 27% seen only once; the top ten take 7.7%. Donors were systemically healthy Caucasian individuals from Russia aged about 6 to 90 years.

This receptor was identified in a woman aged 30 to 39 in good health. This sequence joins TRBV20-1 and TRBJ2-7; D is perhaps TRBD2 (5 bases). Sequences were obtained from blood. For the CDR3, the DNA is TGCAGTGCTAGAGATTCCCTAGCTCCTTCCTACGAGCAGTACTTC. Its protein product is CSARDSLAPSYEQYF.